These 15 T cell receptor beta chains share one sample of origin, sequenced in a study of cytomegalovirus exposure and HLA in healthy donors. PCR used 60 Vbeta primers and 13 Jbeta primers. Sequencing used immunoSEQ multiplex PCR; TCRdb keeps in-frame clones, though not all of them. The sample records about 160,000 clones, roughly 79% being singletons. Source material: PBMCs. The source is a woman aged 40 to 49 in good health and CMV-seronegative.

CDR3 coding DNA: TGTGCCAGCAGCACGCGCTCAGGGGGCGGAATAGCTTTCTTT. Protein: CASSTRSGGGIAFF. The V gene is TRBV7-8, the J gene TRBJ1-1; 8 bases match TRBD1. This CDR3 has 14 residues. From germline, CDR1 is SGHVS and CDR2 FQNEAQ. J was trimmed by 10 bases and V by 5 bases; bases with no gene match: 12. Full variable domain (remainder filled in from reference TRBV7-8 and TRBJ1-1): GAGVSQSPRYKVAKRGQDVALRCDPISGHVSLFWYQQALGQGPEFLTYFQNEAQLDKSGLPSDRFFAERPEGSVSTLKIQRTQQEDSAVYLCASSTRSGGGIAFFGQGTRLTVV.

The rearrangement uses TRBV28 and TRBJ1-5; possibly TRBD1 for D (5 bases). The germline V gene has CDR1 MDHEN and CDR2 SYDVKM. V lost 4 bases, J lost 7 bases, and 14 bases lay in between. This CDR3 is 14 amino acids long. CDR3 amino acids: CASSWDSLVQPQHF. The CDR3 bases are TGTGCCAGCAGTTGGGACTCCCTGGTACAGCCCCAGCATTTT.

J is TRBJ2-7 and V is TRBV28; 9 nucleotides line up with TRBD1. The CDR3 sequence is 13 residues long. From germline, CDR1 is MDHEN and CDR2 SYDVKM. With 10 bases clipped from V and 6 bases from J, the junction kept 10 bases outside the gene matches. The CDR3 here is CATSRQGESEQYF. The CDR3 DNA reads as TGTGCCACCTCAAGACAGGGGGAATCCGAGCAGTACTTC. Together with reference TRBV28 and TRBJ2-7, the CDR3 gives the full variable domain: DVKVTQSSRYLVKRTGEKVFLECVQDMDHENMFWYRQDPGLGLRLIYFSYDVKMKEKGDIPEGYSVSREKKERFSLILESASTNQTSMYLCATSRQGESEQYFGPGTRLTVT.

The chain carries TRBV5-1 and TRBJ2-5; 10 nucleotides match TRBD1. CDR1 is SGHRS and CDR2 is YFSETQ in the germline V gene. This CDR3 has 17 amino acids. V shed 0 bases and J 4 bases; nucleotides not matched to a gene: 9. CDR3 sequence (DNA): TGCGCCAGCAGCTTGGCCCTAACGGGACAGGGGAGAGAGACCCAGTACTTC. Translating gives CASSLALTGQGRETQYF.

The chain uses TRBV28 and TRBJ1-2; possibly TRBD1 for D (6 bases). The V gene lost 10 bases and the J gene lost 3 bases, with 15 bases spanning the gap. The germline V gene has CDR1 MDHEN and CDR2 SYDVKM. The CDR3 consists of 13 residues. In nucleotides, the CDR3 is TGTGCCACCTACAACAGGGTCTACTATGGCTACACCTTC. Its translation: CATYNRVYYGYTF.

The chain joins TRBV18 to TRBJ1-1, with 7 bases that match TRBD1. Germline V CDR1 and CDR2: KGHSH, LQKENI. This CDR3 is 15 amino acids long. After removal of 5 bases from V and 3 bases from J, the junction contained 9 bases not matched to a gene. The CDR3 sequence is CASSSNAGGDTEAFF. The CDR3 nucleotides read TGTGCCAGCTCATCCAATGCAGGGGGTGACACTGAAGCTTTCTTT.

The V gene is TRBV14, the J gene TRBJ2-1, with TRBD2 identical over 7 bases. J gave up 5 bases and V 1 base, and 5 bases lay outside the gene matches. The CDR3 has 15 amino acids. CDR1 SGHDN and CDR2 FVKESK come from the germline V gene. The CDR3 here is CASSQGLAANNEQFF. CDR3 sequence (DNA): TGTGCCAGCAGCCAAGGCCTAGCGGCGAACAATGAGCAGTTCTTC. Full variable domain (missing parts from reference TRBV14 and TRBJ2-1): EAGVTQFPSHSVIEKGQTVTLRCDPISGHDNLYWYRRVMGKEIKFLLHFVKESKQDESGMPNNRFLAERTGGTYSTLKVQPAELEDSGVYFCASSQGLAANNEQFFGPGTRLTVL.

V is TRBV7-3 and J is TRBJ1-2; no reliable D call. Germline-derived CDR1 and CDR2 are SGHTA and FQGTGA. The CDR3 is made up of 15 amino acids. V was clipped by 5 bases and J by 0 bases, with 13 bases between them. The CDR3 is CASSPEGSANYGYTF. CDR3 nucleotides: TGTGCCAGCAGCCCGGAGGGATCGGCTAACTATGGCTACACCTTC.

In this sample, this clone turned up once. This chain uses TRBV5-1 with TRBJ2-1, with D possibly being TRBD2 (6 bases). CDR3 length equals 18 residues. In germline, CDR1 is SGHRS, CDR2 YFSETQ. V was clipped by 4 bases and J by 3 bases, with 23 bases between them. The CDR3 here is CASSQRSPVADLYNEQFF. The CDR3 DNA follows: TGCGCCAGCAGCCAAAGAAGTCCCGTAGCGGATCTCTACAATGAGCAGTTCTTC.

The CDR3 here is CASSEAGTSGGGYEQYF. CDR3 DNA sequence: TGTGCCAGCAGTGAAGCGGGGACTAGCGGCGGGGGGTACGAGCAGTACTTC. V gene TRBV2 combines with J gene TRBJ2-7; 11 bases align to TRBD2. V gave up 0 bases and J gave up 4 bases; unmatched junction bases: 8. Germline V gene sequence: CDR1 SNHLY, CDR2 FYNNEI. The CDR3 loop spans 17 amino acids.

The chain combines TRBV2 with TRBJ1-3; no definite D call. The length of the CDR3 is 14 residues. Trimming removed 4 bases from V and 0 bases from J, with 7 bases in between. Germline lookup yields CDR1 SNHLY and CDR2 FYNNEI. Written as DNA, the CDR3 is TGTGCCAGCAGTGGGGCAGACTCTGGAAACACCATATATTTT. This gives the protein CASSGADSGNTIYF.

The chain is built from TRBV7-2 and TRBJ2-7; 7 bases fit TRBD2. After removal of 1 base from V and 1 base from J, the junction contained 7 bases not matched to a gene. The germline V gene has CDR1 SGHTA and CDR2 FQGNSA. The CDR3 contains 16 residues. CDR3 sequence reads: CASSLVWAGASYEQYF. CDR3 coding DNA: TGTGCCAGCAGCTTAGTGTGGGCGGGAGCGTCCTACGAGCAGTACTTC.

This clone was picked up one time. CDR3 in DNA: TGTGCCACCAGCAGAGATCGTAGGGGCGTCCTTACTGAAGCTTTCTTT. This codes for CATSRDRRGVLTEAFF. The chain combines TRBV15 with TRBJ1-1; the D gene is possibly TRBD1 (5 bases). V was shortened by 0 bases and J by 5 bases, with 16 bases between the two germline ends. The CDR3 runs 16 residues. The germline gives CDR1 LNHNV, CDR2 YYDKDF (reference sequence).

This clone came up once. The chain recombines TRBV25-1 with TRBJ1-2; D unclear. Trimming removed 3 bases at V and 0 bases at J, with 11 bases between. Germline V CDR1 and CDR2: MGHDK, SYGVNS. This CDR3 region has 15 residues. The chain's CDR3 is CASSEGVWANYGYTF. CDR3 nucleotide sequence: TGTGCCAGCAGTGAGGGAGTGTGGGCTAACTATGGCTACACCTTC.

The genes are TRBV20-1 and TRBJ1-2; a weak D match, TRBD1 (5 bases). This CDR3 contains 10 residues. In germline, CDR1 is DFQATT, CDR2 SNEGSKA (reference sequence). The V end lost 6 bases, the J end lost 7 bases, and 9 bases lay between the germline ends. The CDR3 coding sequence is TGCAGTGCGGGCCAGGGTGGCTACACCTTC. Encoded protein: CSAGQGGYTF.